These T cell receptor beta chains were read from a single sample in a study of shared clonotypes between healthy human individuals. This table comes from immunoSEQ multiplex PCR, and its TCRdb copy is limited to in-frame clones, with some not included. The profile covers millions of clones, with less than 95% appearing a single time and about 1.1% taken by the ten largest. The sequenced sample was naive CD8+ T cells sorted from blood. Every receptor here comes from a man younger than 30 in good health. Both conserved end residues are part of each CDR3. The order of the fields is J gene, D gene, V gene, clone size, CDR3 protein, CDR3 DNA. A D gene is named only where the DNA matches it firmly. The size field is filled for only some rows; it gives once, few, many or a size class.

j_call: TRBJ1-1; d_call: NA; v_call: TRBV27; clone_size: once; cdr3_aa: CASSPTLPRGGSTEAFF; cdr3_nt: TGTGCCAGCAGCCCAACCCTTCCCCGGGGAGGGAGCACTGAAGCTTTCTTT
j_call: TRBJ2-3; d_call: NA; v_call: TRBV12-5; clone_size: NA; cdr3_aa: CASGLGGDTQYF; cdr3_nt: TGTGCTAGTGGTCTGGGAGGAGATACGCAGTATTTT
j_call: TRBJ2-3; d_call: NA; v_call: TRBV4-3; clone_size: NA; cdr3_aa: CASSQDSEGEGDTQYF; cdr3_nt: TGCGCCAGCAGCCAAGACTCAGAGGGGGAAGGAGATACGCAGTATTTT
j_call: TRBJ2-5; d_call: TRBD2; v_call: TRBV18; clone_size: NA; cdr3_aa: CASSPPRAGGSQETQYF; cdr3_nt: TGTGCCAGCTCACCACCTCGAGCGGGGGGATCTCAAGAGACCCAGTACTTC
j_call: TRBJ2-5; d_call: NA; v_call: TRBV11-2; clone_size: NA; cdr3_aa: CASSFLAGVRETQYF; cdr3_nt: TGTGCCAGCAGCTTCCTGGCAGGGGTGAGGGAGACCCAGTACTTC
j_call: TRBJ1-4; d_call: NA; v_call: TRBV7-9; clone_size: NA; cdr3_aa: CASSLAPQGYEKLFF; cdr3_nt: TGTGCCAGCAGCTTAGCTCCCCAGGGGTATGAAAAACTGTTTTTT
j_call: TRBJ2-5; d_call: TRBD1; v_call: TRBV27; clone_size: once; cdr3_aa: CASSINRGRETQYF; cdr3_nt: TGTGCCAGCAGTATCAACAGGGGTCGGGAGACCCAGTACTTC
j_call: TRBJ1-1; d_call: NA; v_call: TRBV30; clone_size: NA; cdr3_aa: CAWSVPGAEAFF; cdr3_nt: TGTGCCTGGAGTGTACCGGGTGCTGAAGCTTTCTTT
j_call: TRBJ2-7; d_call: NA; v_call: TRBV5-8; clone_size: NA; cdr3_aa: CASSLLLDSQREQYF; cdr3_nt: TGTGCCAGCAGCTTGCTGCTGGACTCCCAACGCGAACAGTACTTC
j_call: TRBJ2-3; d_call: NA; v_call: TRBV7-9; clone_size: NA; cdr3_aa: CASSLDYVTSTDTQYF; cdr3_nt: TGTGCCAGCAGCTTAGATTACGTTACTAGCACAGATACGCAGTATTTT
j_call: TRBJ2-1; d_call: TRBD2; v_call: TRBV7-9; clone_size: NA; cdr3_aa: CASSGPSGSGNEQFF; cdr3_nt: TGTGCCAGCAGCGGACCTAGCGGGAGCGGGAATGAGCAGTTCTTC
j_call: TRBJ2-7; d_call: TRBD1; v_call: TRBV4-1; clone_size: NA; cdr3_aa: CASSPGTGFYEQYF; cdr3_nt: TGCGCCAGCAGCCCAGGGACAGGGTTTTACGAGCAGTACTTC
j_call: TRBJ2-7; d_call: NA; v_call: TRBV28; clone_size: once; cdr3_aa: CASSLAGLIYEQYF; cdr3_nt: TGTGCCAGCAGTTTGGCAGGCTTAATCTACGAGCAGTACTTC
j_call: TRBJ2-1; d_call: NA; v_call: TRBV28; clone_size: NA; cdr3_aa: CASSYRGPTDYNEQFF; cdr3_nt: TGTGCCAGCAGTTACCGGGGCCCGACTGATTACAATGAGCAGTTCTTC
j_call: TRBJ1-4; d_call: NA; v_call: TRBV5-6; clone_size: NA; cdr3_aa: CASSLAGAANEKLFF; cdr3_nt: TGTGCCAGCAGCTTGGCGGGGGCTGCAAATGAAAAACTGTTTTTT
j_call: TRBJ2-1; d_call: TRBD2; v_call: TRBV5-4; clone_size: NA; cdr3_aa: CASSLLAGGPNEQFF; cdr3_nt: TGTGCCAGCAGCTTACTAGCGGGAGGGCCAAATGAGCAGTTCTTC
j_call: TRBJ2-7; d_call: NA; v_call: TRBV25-1; clone_size: NA; cdr3_aa: CASSDGYEQYF; cdr3_nt: TGTGCCAGCAGTGATGGGTACGAGCAGTACTTC
j_call: TRBJ2-1; d_call: NA; v_call: TRBV7-2; clone_size: NA; cdr3_aa: CASSLQGPPLYNEQFF; cdr3_nt: TGTGCCAGCAGCTTACAGGGGCCTCCCCTGTACAATGAGCAGTTCTTC
j_call: TRBJ2-1; d_call: NA; v_call: TRBV6-5; clone_size: NA; cdr3_aa: CASSYLVGTYNEQFF; cdr3_nt: TGTGCCAGCAGTTACCTTGTCGGCACCTACAATGAGCAGTTCTTC
j_call: TRBJ2-5; d_call: TRBD1; v_call: TRBV7-6; clone_size: NA; cdr3_aa: CASSLFLTGPQETQYF; cdr3_nt: TGTGCCAGCAGCTTATTCTTGACAGGGCCCCAAGAGACCCAGTACTTC
j_call: TRBJ2-7; d_call: NA; v_call: TRBV5-5; clone_size: NA; cdr3_aa: CASSPLISSYEQYF; cdr3_nt: TGTGCCAGCAGCCCACTTATTAGCTCCTACGAGCAGTACTTC
j_call: TRBJ2-7; d_call: TRBD2; v_call: TRBV9; clone_size: NA; cdr3_aa: CASSLGLDYEQYF; cdr3_nt: TGTGCCAGCAGCCTAGGACTAGACTACGAGCAGTACTTC
j_call: TRBJ2-1; d_call: NA; v_call: TRBV19; clone_size: NA; cdr3_aa: CATQSGAINEQFF; cdr3_nt: TGTGCCACCCAATCGGGGGCGATAAATGAGCAGTTCTTC
j_call: TRBJ2-5; d_call: NA; v_call: TRBV9; clone_size: NA; cdr3_aa: CASSVESGMRGEETQYF; cdr3_nt: TGTGCCAGCAGCGTAGAAAGCGGTATGAGGGGTGAAGAGACCCAGTACTTC
j_call: TRBJ2-2; d_call: NA; v_call: TRBV7-9; clone_size: NA; cdr3_aa: CASRAVQANTGELFF; cdr3_nt: TGTGCCAGCAGAGCGGTTCAGGCGAACACCGGGGAGCTGTTTTTT
j_call: TRBJ1-1; d_call: NA; v_call: TRBV30; clone_size: NA; cdr3_aa: CAWLRGGRGDTEAFF; cdr3_nt: TGTGCCTGGCTTCGAGGGGGGCGCGGGGACACTGAAGCTTTCTTT
j_call: TRBJ2-7; d_call: TRBD2; v_call: TRBV2; clone_size: NA; cdr3_aa: CASSPLAGEPEGYEQYF; cdr3_nt: TGTGCCAGCAGTCCCTTAGCGGGAGAACCTGAAGGGTACGAGCAGTACTTC
j_call: TRBJ2-3; d_call: TRBD2; v_call: TRBV13; clone_size: NA; cdr3_aa: CASSANLAALGDTQYF; cdr3_nt: TGTGCCAGCAGCGCGAATCTAGCGGCCTTGGGGGATACGCAGTATTTT
j_call: TRBJ1-4; d_call: NA; v_call: TRBV15; clone_size: once; cdr3_aa: CATSSRGSTNEKLFF; cdr3_nt: TGTGCCACCAGCAGCAGAGGATCAACTAATGAAAAACTGTTTTTT
j_call: TRBJ2-7; d_call: NA; v_call: TRBV6-5; clone_size: NA; cdr3_aa: CASSPQGPGSYEQYF; cdr3_nt: TGTGCCAGCAGCCCCCAGGGGCCGGGCTCCTACGAGCAGTACTTC
j_call: TRBJ2-2; d_call: TRBD1; v_call: TRBV5-1; clone_size: NA; cdr3_aa: CASSLDRGAGELFF; cdr3_nt: TGCGCCAGCAGCTTGGACAGGGGGGCCGGGGAGCTGTTTTTT
j_call: TRBJ1-3; d_call: NA; v_call: TRBV10-1; clone_size: NA; cdr3_aa: CASLRNTIYF; cdr3_nt: TGCGCCTCCCTGAGAAACACCATATATTTT
j_call: TRBJ2-7; d_call: TRBD1; v_call: TRBV27; clone_size: NA; cdr3_aa: CASSLEPGQGFYEQYF; cdr3_nt: TGTGCCAGCAGTTTGGAACCGGGACAGGGTTTCTACGAGCAGTACTTC